These T cell receptor beta chains were read from a single sample in a study of shared clonotypes between healthy human individuals. Generated by immunoSEQ multiplex PCR, the TCRdb table keeps only in-frame clones and is missing some. This sample yields about a million clones, of which approximately 80% are seen a single time; 0.89% belongs to the top ten. The sequenced sample was memory CD4+ T cells from PBMCs. Source of these receptors: a man aged 18-30 years in good health. Some clones in this sample may be carry-over from other donors' samples. The CDR3 runs from the conserved cysteine through the conserved F or W. The order of the fields is V gene, J gene, clone size, D gene, CDR3 DNA, CDR3 protein. The D gene is left open where the match is weak. Clone size is stated in some rows and not others, as once, few, many or a class when expanded.

TRBV11-2	TRBJ2-1	.	TRBD2	TGTGCCAGCAGCCAAGGGCTAGCGGGAGACTGGCAGTTCTTC	CASSQGLAGDWQFF
TRBV18	TRBJ2-1	.	.	TGTGCCAGCTCATCTGGCGCGAAAACCTACAATGAGCAGTTCTTC	CASSSGAKTYNEQFF
TRBV7-3	TRBJ2-1	.	TRBD2	TGTGCCAGCAGCTTATTGGGACTAGCGGATTACAATGAGCAGTTCTTC	CASSLLGLADYNEQFF
TRBV9	TRBJ2-7	.	TRBD1	TGTGCCAGCAGCGTAGGTGGGACAGACTACGAGCAGTACTTC	CASSVGGTDYEQYF
TRBV5-4	TRBJ2-7	many	TRBD2	TGTGCCAGCAGCCCTGGAGCGGGAGCAGAGTACGAGCAGTACTTC	CASSPGAGAEYEQYF
TRBV28	TRBJ1-2	few	.	TGTGCCAGCAGCCGAACTCCTAGTGGCGGCCCTGAGGGCTATGGCTACACCTTC	CASSRTPSGGPEGYGYTF
TRBV28	TRBJ1-2	many	.	TGTGCCAGCAGTTTTTCCTGGGGGGGTTATGGCTACACCTTC	CASSFSWGGYGYTF
TRBV5-1	TRBJ2-6	many	.	TGCGCCAGCAGCTTGGTCGGGGCCAACGTCCTGACTTTC	CASSLVGANVLTF
TRBV4-1	TRBJ2-1	.	.	TGCGCCAGCAGCCACGACATAGGGACACCCCTGTACAATGAGCAGTTCTTC	CASSHDIGTPLYNEQFF
TRBV4-3	TRBJ1-3	.	.	TGCGCCAGCAGCCAAGAGGGTCGTGGAAACACCATATATTTT	CASSQEGRGNTIYF
TRBV6-6	TRBJ1-2	.	TRBD1	TGTGCCAGCAGGTCGACAGGGAGCTATGGCTACACCTTC	CASRSTGSYGYTF
TRBV4-3	TRBJ2-3	.	TRBD2	TGCGCCTCCGGGGATACTAGCGGGGCTACAGATACGCAGTATTTT	CASGDTSGATDTQYF
TRBV7-7	TRBJ2-7	.	TRBD1	TGTGCCAGCAGCTTCGACAGGGATTACGAGCAGTACTTC	CASSFDRDYEQYF
TRBV27	TRBJ2-3	few	.	TGTGCCACCTCCTTAGCGGATTTCACAGATACGCAGTATTTT	CATSLADFTDTQYF
TRBV7-9	TRBJ1-2	.	.	TGTGCCAGCAGCGGGAGCAGGGTTGTCCATGGCTACACCTTC	CASSGSRVVHGYTF
TRBV29-1	TRBJ2-3	.	TRBD1	TGCAGCGTTCACCCGGGGCCAGGGGGATTGTTAGATACGCAGTATTTT	CSVHPGPGGLLDTQYF
TRBV6-5	TRBJ2-7	.	TRBD2	TGTGCCAGCAGTTATCAGTCTAGCGGATACTACGAGCAGTACTTC	CASSYQSSGYYEQYF
TRBV7-9	TRBJ2-3	.	.	TGTGCCAGCAGCTCTGACGAAGATACGCAGTATTTT	CASSSDEDTQYF
TRBV25-1	TRBJ2-3	.	.	TGTGCCAGCAGCAGGGGACCAGATACGCAGTATTTT	CASSRGPDTQYF
TRBV5-1	TRBJ2-5	.	TRBD2	TGCGCCAGCAGCTTGTTGTCAGCGGGAGGAGAAGAGACCCAGTACTTC	CASSLLSAGGEETQYF
TRBV10-3	TRBJ1-4	.	.	TGTGCCATCAGTCCACAGGGTGGCGGTGAAAAACTGTTTTTT	CAISPQGGGEKLFF
TRBV29-1	TRBJ1-1	.	.	TGCAGCTGCAGAGGGGGGAACACTGAAGCTTTCTTT	CSCRGGNTEAFF
TRBV10-1	TRBJ2-7	.	.	TGCGCCAGCATCTCGGTCAGAACCGAGCAGTACTTC	CASISVRTEQYF
TRBV28	TRBJ1-1	.	TRBD1	TGTGCCAGCAGCCAAAACAGGGGCAGGGGCACTGAAGCTTTCTTT	CASSQNRGRGTEAFF
TRBV21-1	TRBJ1-3	.	.	TGTGCCAGCAGCGCCCTTCCGGGACTGAAGGGACCGGGACCTGGAAACACCATATATTTT	CASSALPGLKGPGPGNTIYF